This TCR beta chain came from a study of blood T cell repertoires in COVID-19. The length of the CDR3 is 15 residues. V lost 0 bases and J 5 bases, leaving 14 bases between the germline ends. Germline lookup yields CDR1 SGHNT and CDR2 YENEEA. This clone was observed many times. The assay was immunoSEQ multiplex PCR, and TCRdb's table has in-frame clones only and misses some. The sample yields roughly 250,000 clones, approximately 86% seen once. The rearrangement joins TRBV11-3 to TRBJ2-7; D possibly corresponds to TRBD1 (6 bases). Sequencing input: PBMCs or T cells enriched from blood (not recorded which). The receptor was isolated from a woman aged 40-49 years with acute COVID-19. Here the CDR3 reads CASSLDDSRGHEQYF. The CDR3 DNA reads as TGTGCCAGCAGCTTAGATGACAGCAGGGGCCACGAGCAGTACTTC.